One T cell receptor (beta chain) is described in this entry. Its target is unknown. Produced via immunoSEQ multiplex PCR; TCRdb's table is partial and in-frame only. The table has around 7,100 clones, roughly 70% seen once. This entry comes from a study of tumor-infiltrating lymphocytes in localized non-small cell lung cancer. Overall study findings and caveats: No T-cell fraction difference was seen between IM1 and IM2 tumors.

CDR1 SQVTM and CDR2 ANQGSEA come from the germline V gene. J lost 6 bases, V lost 2 bases, and 6 bases had no gene match. This CDR3 region has 13 residues. This clonotype was obtained from a human donor with non-small cell lung cancer. The sample consisted of uninvolved lung tissue not adjacent to the tumor. The chain has TRBV29-1 and TRBJ1-2, with TRBD1 identical over 7 bases. The CDR3, as DNA: TGCAGCGTTGAAAGGGGCAGGGGGAATGGCTACACCTTC. Translating it yields CSVERGRGNGYTF.